The 10 T cell receptor beta chains listed next were all sequenced from one sample in a study of blood T cell repertoires in COVID-19. Sequenced by immunoSEQ multiplex PCR; TCRdb stores in-frame clones only, minus some. The data contain tens of thousands of clones, 84% of them singletons. Material for sequencing was peripheral blood. The receptors come from a man aged 70-80 years with acute or convalescent COVID-19.

This clone has only a few counts. The genes are TRBV15 and TRBJ2-1, with no clear D. The CDR3 length is 13 residues. Trimming removed 0 bases from V and 5 bases from J, with 5 bases in between. CDR1 and CDR2 from the germline V gene are LNHNV and YYDKDF (reference sequence). CDR3 DNA: TGTGCCACCAGCAGAGAACCAGACAATGAGCAGTTCTTC. This sequence encodes CATSREPDNEQFF.

V is TRBV29-1 and J is TRBJ2-7; the D is unclear. With 0 bases removed from V and 2 bases from J, the gap between germline ends came to 11 bases. The germline V gene has CDR1 SQVTM and CDR2 ANQGSEA. The CDR3 sequence is 14 residues long. Written as DNA, the CDR3 is TGCAGCGTTGAAGACGGAAGACACACCTACGAGCAGTACTTC. Protein: CSVEDGRHTYEQYF.

The J gene is TRBJ1-5, the V gene TRBV18, with 9 bases aligning to TRBD1. After removal of 6 bases from V and 4 bases from J, the junction contained 7 bases not matched to a gene. The germline gives CDR1 KGHSH, CDR2 LQKENI. The CDR3 loop spans 15 amino acids. The CDR3 spells CASSSPGTGNQPQHF. CDR3 in DNA: TGTGCCAGCTCCTCACCGGGGACAGGGAATCAGCCCCAGCATTTT.

This sequence joins TRBV4-2 and TRBJ2-3; TRBD2 matches at 11 bases. J lost 2 bases, V lost 4 bases, and 5 bases had no gene match. CDR1 is LGHNA and CDR2 is YNFKEQ in the germline V gene. The CDR3 contains 16 residues. As DNA, the CDR3 is TGTGCCAGCAGCCCTCAGACTAGCGGGGACACAGATACGCAGTATTTT. Translating gives CASSPQTSGDTDTQYF.

CDR3 in amino acids: CASSPEAGRTYNEQFF. CDR3 sequence (DNA): TGTGCCAGCAGCCCAGAAGCGGGCAGGACCTACAATGAGCAGTTCTTC. The rearrangement joins TRBV7-2 to TRBJ2-1; TRBD2 might be the D (6 bases). CDR3 length: 16 residues. Germline-derived CDR1 and CDR2 are SGHTA and FQGNSA. V was pared by 5 bases and J by 2 bases, with 16 bases between.

This rearrangement joins TRBV25-1 to TRBJ2-3, with 9 bases matching TRBD2. Trimming removed 10 bases from V and 3 bases from J; junction bases left unmatched: 5. The V gene's germline CDR1 is MGHDK and CDR2 SYGVNS. The CDR3 covers 13 residues. The CDR3 DNA sequence: TGTGCCACCATGCGGGGGGGGACAGATACGCAGTATTTT. Encoded protein: CATMRGGTDTQYF.

The chain joins TRBV11-2 to TRBJ2-5, with TRBD1 as a possible D gene (6 bases). Per germline, CDR1 SGHAT and CDR2 FQNNGV. Between the trimmed V and J ends, which lost 1 base and 5 bases, there was a span of 14 bases. The CDR3 loop spans 15 amino acids. This chain's CDR3 is CASSLARQEAETQYF. CDR3 DNA: TGTGCCAGCAGCTTAGCCCGACAGGAGGCCGAGACCCAGTACTTC.

This clone was counted only a few times. The chain links TRBV5-1 to TRBJ2-2, with 12 bases aligning to TRBD1. CDR3 length equals 18 residues. Germline V gene sequence: CDR1 SGHRS, CDR2 YFSETQ. V shed 5 bases, J shed 1 base, and the junction held 9 bases outside the gene matches. This CDR3 is CASRTGTGGGGNTGELFF. CDR3 nucleotide sequence: TGCGCCAGCAGGACCGGGACAGGGGGCGGTGGGAACACCGGGGAGCTGTTTTTT.

The chain couples TRBV15 to TRBJ1-1; D is undetermined. Germline values: CDR1 LNHNV, CDR2 YYDKDF (reference sequence). Trimming removed 0 bases at V and 1 base at J, with 15 bases between. The CDR3 loop spans 17 amino acids. The CDR3 nucleotides read TGTGCCACCAGCAGAGAAAACAGTGTTGGCCGGAACACTGAAGCTTTCTTT. Amino acids: CATSRENSVGRNTEAFF.

Note on this clone: At one boundary the junction diverges from the germline segment, which might be a read error. The chain carries TRBV3-1 (or the pseudogene TRBV3-2) and TRBJ2-7; D call uncertain. The length of the CDR3 is 14 residues. Germline V gene data show CDR1 as LGHDT and CDR2 as YNNKEL (reference sequence). The CDR3 region has the DNA TGTGCCAGCAGCCCCCGACTTGGCTCCAACGAGCAGTACTTC. Translated, it gives CASSPRLGSNEQYF.